This paragraph reports one T cell receptor (beta chain). No cognate antigen has been identified for it. It has no much larger one-base neighbor in the sample; base qualities were not kept. This entry comes from a study of sequential checkpoint blockade in melanoma (dated by TCRdb to the late 2010s). For context, the study as a whole: Using 1:1 randomization, the trial assigned patients either to first-line nivolumab followed by ipilimumab (arm A) or to ipilimumab followed by nivolumab (arm B). Maintenance nivolumab came after each of the two trial sequences. DNA from about 100 pretreatment melanoma tumor samples underwent TCRbeta immunosequencing. Matched tumor biopsies were taken from over 20 patients before treatment and at week 13, after single-agent nivolumab (arm A) or ipilimumab (arm B). Roughly 84% of the matched pre- and post-treatment tumor biopsy pairs came from the same lesion.

The immunoSEQ Assay was used to immunosequence TCRbeta CDR3 regions from genomic DNA. Before high-throughput sequencing, the genomic DNA was amplified using bias-controlled multiplex PCR. The study's own analysis went as follows. To quantify the absolute abundance of each unique TCRbeta CDR3 region, the sequences were collapsed and filtered. Clonality, defined as 1 minus Pielou's evenness, was calculated using only productive rearrangements. Tumor T-cell fraction was computed by normalizing TCRbeta template counts to usable DNA, estimated from several housekeeping genes. Clones with significantly greater frequencies in on-treatment versus baseline samples were identified using a previously published method. Imported from immuneACCESS, the table was reduced by TCRdb to in-frame sequences with V and J called. These copies leave out some clones; in studies compared against another copy, an unresolved V gene accounts for under half, and the cause of the remainder is not known. The V and J calls and the clone size are those of that table, but D and trimming were determined from the DNA. For this sample the table gives about 9,200 clones, of which about 23% were detected only once. The ten largest make up around 10% of the sample.

Unmatched junction bases come to 7, with V trimmed by 4 bases and J by 1 base. From a lookup of the germline V gene, CDR1 and CDR2 are SQVTM and ANQGSEA. From the cysteine through the phenylalanine, the CDR3 covers 16 amino acids. Of all the DNA, just the CDR3 is kept, 48 bases in frame from base 1. The treatment or condition label of this sample denotes: randomized to nivolumab then ipilimumab (arm A) or the reverse (arm B). None of the trial patients had been given prior DNA-damaging chemotherapy. Samples were obtained from patients with melanoma enrolled in CheckMate 064, a randomized, open-label phase II trial of sequential checkpoint blockade. Genomic DNA from formalin-fixed paraffin-embedded (FFPE) tissue samples served as the input for tumor TCR sequencing. Broader findings and caveats from the paper: Larger, independent patient cohorts are needed to validate the response-prediction model that combines TCR metrics and mutation burden. Tumor T-cell fraction and clonality correlated with PD-L1 staining and CD8+ T-cell counts but not with mutational load. Small sample sizes and reduced statistical power limited the analyses of tumor T-cell fraction within each arm. Clinical benefit was about 30 times more likely to be achieved by patients whose tumor T-cell fraction and clonality increased by week 13. In the nivolumab-first arm (arm A), an association was found between pretreatment tumor TIL clonality and response (P = .04).

The sequence was collected from a human donor with melanoma. The sample consisted of tumor tissue (inferred from file names), taken from a patient given nivolumab and ipilimumab in sequence. Recombination linked TRBV29-1 to TRBJ2-2; TRBD1 aligns with 9 central bases. CDR3 protein: CSVAPPTGGNTGELFF. Read as DNA, the sequence is TGCAGCGTTGCACCACCGACAGGGGGGAACACCGGGGAGCTGTTTTTT.